The 4 T cell receptor beta chains given below trace back to one sample, sequenced in a study of blood T cell repertoires in COVID-19. Profiled with immunoSEQ multiplex PCR; TCRdb holds only in-frame clones, not every one. The sample lists some 140,000 clones, 75% to 85% occurring once. Specimen: peripheral blood. These receptors came from a man at least 80 years old with acute or convalescent COVID-19.

The chain couples TRBV18 to TRBJ2-7; 8 nucleotides agree with TRBD1. Looked up from germline, CDR1 is KGHSH and CDR2 is LQKENI. This CDR3 is 13 amino acids long. V shed 5 bases, J shed 3 bases, and the junction held 3 bases outside the gene matches. CDR3 residues: CASSAGGDYEQYF. The CDR3, as DNA: TGTGCCAGCTCAGCAGGGGGCGACTACGAGCAGTACTTC.

This clone was found once. V and J are TRBV5-1 and TRBJ1-2; 9 nucleotides line up with TRBD1. Germline values: CDR1 SGHRS, CDR2 YFSETQ. The J segment lost 8 bases and the V segment lost 4 bases, leaving 6 bases of the junction unmatched. The CDR3 extends over 13 amino acids. Here the CDR3 reads CASSQDRGWGYTF. The CDR3 bases are TGCGCCAGCAGCCAGGACAGGGGCTGGGGCTACACCTTC. Filled out from reference TRBV5-1 and TRBJ1-2, the complete variable domain reads KAGVTQTPRYLIKTRGQQVTLSCSPISGHRSVSWYQQTPGQGLQFLFEYFSETQRNKGNFPGRFSGRQFSNSRSEMNVSTLELGDSALYLCASSQDRGWGYTFGSGTRLTVV.

This chain links TRBV11-1 with TRBJ1-1, with D tentatively TRBD1 (6 bases). The CDR3 is 15 amino acids. Per the germline V gene, CDR1 is SGHAT and CDR2 is FQDESV (reference sequence). The V gene lost 1 base and the J gene lost 4 bases, with 13 bases spanning the gap. In DNA form, the CDR3 reads TGTGCCAGCAGCTTAGATTGGGGGCTTGGCACTGAAGCTTTCTTT. As protein: CASSLDWGLGTEAFF.

The chain links TRBV6-5 to TRBJ1-2; TRBD1 agrees at 8 bases. Germline assignment: CDR1 MNHEY and CDR2 SVGAGI. V lost 6 bases, J lost 2 bases, and 5 bases stayed unmatched. This CDR3 contains 14 residues. CDR3 DNA sequence: TGTGCCAGCAGCGCAAGACAGGGGAACTATGGCTACACCTTC. Translated, it gives CASSARQGNYGYTF.